These T cell receptor beta chains were read from a single sample in a study of cytomegalovirus exposure and HLA in healthy donors. TCRdb's copy holds only in-frame clones and misses some; the assay was immunoSEQ multiplex PCR. The sample holds 190,000 or so clones, 80% seen once. The specimen was PBMCs. All receptors derive from a boy aged 10-17 years in good health and CMV-seronegative. The CDR3 runs from the conserved cysteine through the conserved F or W. A D gene is named only where the DNA matches it firmly. A clone size is listed for some rows: how often the clone was seen (once, few, many), or a class if it is expanded.

j_call clone_size d_call v_call cdr3_aa cdr3_nt
TRBJ1-2 . . TRBV10-3 CATIERDSYGYTF TGTGCCACCATTGAGCGGGACTCCTATGGCTACACCTTC
TRBJ1-2 . TRBD1 TRBV19 CASSIDVQGASGYTF TGTGCCAGTAGTATAGACGTCCAGGGGGCGAGTGGCTACACCTTC
TRBJ1-5 . TRBD1 TRBV19 CASSTGDRRGRGQPQHF TGTGCCAGTAGTACCGGGGACAGACGTGGTCGAGGTCAGCCCCAGCATTTT
TRBJ1-1 . . TRBV9 CASSADPGQQNTEAFF TGTGCCAGCAGCGCCGATCCGGGACAACAGAACACTGAAGCTTTCTTT
TRBJ1-2 . . TRBV28 CASSSLTGNYGYTF TGTGCCAGCAGTTCCTTGACTGGGAACTATGGCTACACCTTC
TRBJ2-2 few TRBD2 TRBV7-9 CASSKNLRLAENTGELFF TGTGCCAGCAGCAAAAATTTGAGGCTAGCGGAGAACACCGGGGAGCTGTTTTTT
TRBJ1-5 once TRBD1 TRBV7-9 CASSIGQAVTLGFQHF TGTGCCAGCAGCATAGGACAGGCCGTAACCTTGGGGTTCCAGCATTTT
TRBJ1-5 . . TRBV7-9 CASSLGRGQPQHF TGTGCCAGCAGCTTAGGTCGTGGCCAGCCCCAGCATTTT
TRBJ1-1 . . TRBV6-6 CASSPDSTEAFF TGTGCCAGCAGTCCTGACAGCACTGAAGCTTTCTTT
TRBJ2-1 . TRBD2 TRBV7-3 CASSSGLAGGLNEQFF TGTGCCAGCAGCTCGGGACTAGCGGGAGGCCTGAATGAGCAGTTCTTC
TRBJ1-1 few . TRBV12-5 CASGFPRNRDNGEAFF TGTGCTAGTGGTTTTCCGCGTAACAGGGATAACGGTGAAGCTTTCTTT
TRBJ1-4 . . TRBV6-5 CASSYLGASTEKLFF TGTGCCAGCAGTTATTTGGGGGCGTCGACTGAAAAACTGTTTTTT
TRBJ1-1 . TRBD1 TRBV5-6 CASSWDRGRNTEAFF TGTGCCAGCAGCTGGGACAGGGGAAGAAACACTGAAGCTTTCTTT
TRBJ2-7 few . TRBV27 CASSQDRLGNYEQYF TGTGCCAGCAGTCAAGACCGACTAGGTAACTACGAGCAGTACTTC
TRBJ1-3 . . TRBV11-2 CASSLAGIGNTIYF TGTGCCAGCAGCTTAGCGGGTATAGGAAACACCATATATTTT
TRBJ1-6 . . TRBV2 CASSGGESSYNSPLHF TGTGCCAGCAGTGGGGGGGAAAGCTCCTATAATTCACCCCTCCACTTT
TRBJ2-5 . TRBD2 TRBV4-2 CASSPYWRGGPQETQYF TGTGCCAGCAGCCCCTACTGGCGGGGGGGCCCCCAAGAGACCCAGTACTTC
TRBJ1-3 few . TRBV25-1 CASSEYFHDSHSGNTIYF TGTGCCAGCAGTGAATATTTTCACGACTCCCACTCTGGAAACACCATATATTTT
TRBJ1-1 . . TRBV5-4 CASSRAGRENTEAFF TGTGCCAGCAGCCGGGCAGGACGGGAAAACACTGAAGCTTTCTTT
TRBJ1-2 . . TRBV30 CAWSRGRYGYTF TGTGCCTGGAGTAGAGGCCGCTATGGCTACACCTTC
TRBJ1-3 . . TRBV7-8 CASSLGRASGNTIYF TGTGCCAGCAGCTTAGGCAGGGCCTCTGGAAACACCATATATTTT
TRBJ1-3 . TRBD1 TRBV11-2 CASRRTRGNSGNTIYF TGTGCCAGCAGACGAACCAGGGGGAACTCTGGAAACACCATATATTTT
TRBJ1-3 . . TRBV9 CASSSGNTIYF TGTGCGTCTAGCTCTGGAAACACCATATATTTT
TRBJ1-6 . . TRBV30 CAWSFSSYNSPLHF TGTGCCTGGAGCTTCAGCTCCTATAATTCACCCCTCCACTTT
TRBJ2-7 . TRBD2 TRBV7-8 CASSSDLGLAAYEQYF TGTGCCAGCAGCTCAGACCTCGGACTAGCGGCATACGAGCAGTACTTC
TRBJ1-1 . TRBD1 TRBV6-5 CASTAGQAKTEAFF TGTGCCAGCACTGCTGGACAGGCGAAAACTGAAGCTTTCTTT
TRBJ1-2 . . TRBV2 CASRQLRQSNSGYTF TGTGCCAGCAGACAACTAAGACAGTCTAACTCTGGCTACACCTTC
TRBJ1-2 . . TRBV18 CASSPAGDYGYTF TGTGCCAGCTCACCGGCAGGGGACTATGGCTACACCTTC
TRBJ1-2 few . TRBV4-1 CASSQESAANYGYTF TGCGCCAGCAGCCAAGAGTCCGCGGCTAACTATGGCTACACCTTC
TRBJ1-2 . TRBD1 TRBV5-1 CASSKTGGGGYTF TGCGCCAGCAGCAAGACAGGGGGCGGTGGCTACACCTTC
TRBJ2-7 once TRBD2 TRBV27 CASSLPPRGVLTYEQYF TGTGCCAGCAGTTTACCCCCCCGGGGGGTTCTTACCTACGAGCAGTACTTC
TRBJ2-5 . . TRBV7-8 CASSLVGEETQYF TGTGCCAGCAGCTTAGTTGGAGAAGAGACCCAGTACTTC
TRBJ2-1 . . TRBV30 CAWAQGIAPNEQFF TGTGCCTGGGCCCAGGGAATTGCACCCAATGAGCAGTTCTTC
TRBJ2-5 . TRBD1 TRBV19 CASSTSGTGQETQYF TGTGCCAGTAGTACCTCTGGGACAGGGCAAGAGACCCAGTACTTC
TRBJ1-3 . TRBD1 TRBV12-5 CASGGEYPTGTGNTIYF TGTGCTAGTGGTGGGGAATACCCGACAGGGACTGGAAACACCATATATTTT
TRBJ2-3 . . TRBV5-1 CASSLVGGRADTQYF TGCGCCAGCAGCTTGGTCGGGGGGCGGGCAGATACGCAGTATTTT
TRBJ1-2 . . TRBV9 CASSSSNYGYTF TGTGCCAGCAGCTCCAGTAACTATGGCTACACCTTC
TRBJ2-1 . TRBD1 TRBV9 CASSLGTGVREQFF TGTGCCAGCAGCCTCGGGACAGGGGTTCGCGAGCAGTTCTTC
TRBJ2-7 . TRBD1 TRBV5-6 CASSLETGPTYEQYF TGTGCCAGCAGCTTGGAGACAGGGCCCACCTACGAGCAGTACTTC
TRBJ1-2 . . TRBV30 CAWRVPNPGGYGYTF TGTGCCTGGAGGGTCCCTAACCCGGGGGGCTATGGCTACACCTTC
TRBJ2-5 . . TRBV11-1 CASSLINRYQETQYF TGTGCCAGCAGCTTAATCAACAGGTACCAAGAGACCCAGTACTTC
TRBJ1-1 . . TRBV10-3 CAISAGLGNTEAFF TGTGCCATCAGTGCCGGACTGGGAAACACTGAAGCTTTCTTT
TRBJ2-3 . TRBD1 TRBV2 CASRGRGQGAPDTQYF TGTGCCAGCAGAGGACGCGGACAGGGGGCCCCAGATACGCAGTATTTT
TRBJ2-1 . . TRBV5-6 CASSPGKFSEQFF TGTGCCAGCAGCCCGGGTAAGTTCAGTGAGCAGTTCTTC
TRBJ1-1 . . TRBV30 CAWSIRGQRGNTEAFF TGTGCCTGGAGTATCCGGGGTCAAAGAGGCAACACTGAAGCTTTCTTT